This T cell receptor (beta chain) came from a study of Ad26.COV2.S vaccination and SARS-CoV-2 variants. A remark on this clone: Its antigen is still unknown.

Measured with immunoSEQ multiplex PCR; TCRdb has only the in-frame clones, and not every one. The table records under 600,000 clones, nearly 90% of them present only once. CDR3 length: 12 amino acids. Trimming left V 8 bases short and J 7 bases short, with 13 bases between. Whole-study results and caveats: CD8+ and CD4+ T cells specific for spike reportedly responded with substantial breadth after vaccination.

The treatment is: 19 received Ad26.COV2.S at low or high dose, single or two shots; 5 received placebo; per-sample allocation not given. Sampling was done on day 63 after the first vaccine or placebo injection. Vaccination used an Ad26 vector expressing Wuhan-strain SARS-CoV-2 spike. The sequencing here drew on peripheral blood, taken in a trial of Ad26.COV2.S vaccine versus placebo. This sequence was found in a person between 18 and 60 years old who received the Ad26.COV2.S COVID-19 vaccine or a placebo. The rearrangement uses TRBV12-3 or TRBV12-4 and TRBJ2-3; TRBD1 or TRBD2 may be the D gene (6 bases each). CDR3 amino acids: CASAIGGNTQYF. In DNA form, the CDR3 reads TGTGCCAGCGCAATAGGGGGGAATACGCAGTATTTT.